This T cell receptor beta chain was recorded in a study of T cell repertoires in cytomegalovirus infection. Study-level background: Recently identified HLA-C-restricted CMV epitopes were used, and well-studied HLA-B-restricted CMV epitopes were used as well. Carrying CMV and the relevant HLA type showed in public TCR beta signatures. Study observations and caveats: The study identified carriers of CMV plus the relevant HLA from cumulative public TCR beta family frequency.

This clonotype was found a few times. Its antigen is currently unknown. TCRdb used MiXCR to reprocess the reads, holding one entry per CDR3 protein. The table has about 830,000 distinct CDR3 sequences, about 33% seen once. The ends lost 6 bases at V and 2 bases at J; junction bases unmatched: 15. Germline V gene sequence: CDR1 MNHNY, CDR2 SVGAGI (reference sequence). CDR3 length: 17 residues. The chain has TRBV6-6 and TRBJ2-5, with 7 positions matching TRBD1. This sequence was found in a human donor in good health (CMV status not recorded). Some clones in this sample may be carry-over from other donors' samples. This sample comprised cultured CD8+ T cells from PBMCs, obtained from culture after CMV antigen stimulation. CDR3 bases: TGTGCCAGCAGCTTTAACCCGGGACAGCCTTTACAAGAGACCCAGTACTTC. It encodes CASSFNPGQPLQETQYF.